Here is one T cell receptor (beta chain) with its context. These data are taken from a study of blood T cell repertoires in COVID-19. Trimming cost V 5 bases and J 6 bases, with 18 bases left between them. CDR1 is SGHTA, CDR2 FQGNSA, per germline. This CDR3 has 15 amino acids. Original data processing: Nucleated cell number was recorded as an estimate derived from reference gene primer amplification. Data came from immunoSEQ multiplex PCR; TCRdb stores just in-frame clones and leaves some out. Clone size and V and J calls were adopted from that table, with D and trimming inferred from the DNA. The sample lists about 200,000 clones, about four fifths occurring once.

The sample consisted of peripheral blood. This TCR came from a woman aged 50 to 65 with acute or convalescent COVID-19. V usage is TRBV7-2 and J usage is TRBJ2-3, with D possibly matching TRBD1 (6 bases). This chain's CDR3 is CASSPRTESRDTQYF. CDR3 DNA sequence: TGTGCCAGCAGCCCCAGGACAGAGAGCAGGGATACGCAGTATTTT.